This T cell receptor beta chain emerged from a study of cytomegalovirus exposure and HLA in healthy donors. Across the whole study: Prior work identified 120 million or so unique TCR beta sequences in roughly 190 million T cells. Overall study results and limits: 16,951 TCR beta sequences were associated with HLA alleles at 0.05 false discovery rate in a later analysis. About 87% or about 30% of the time was how often most TCR beta V segments were productive, according to an earlier analysis. Trimming of TCR beta V- and J-genes showed a link, identified in a later analysis, to a missense DCLRE1C variant.

PCR was performed using 60 Vbeta and 13 Jbeta primers. Using immunoSEQ multiplex PCR, the repertoire was profiled, and TCRdb retains in-frame clones only, with some absent. The data hold 100,000 or so clones, with around 79% observed a single time. A single count supports this clone. Its antigen is undetermined. From germline, CDR1 is ENHRY and CDR2 SYGVKD. There are 13 residues in the CDR3. Trimming pared 8 bases from V and 0 bases from J, leaving 11 bases between. Source material: PBMCs. The chain links TRBV10-3 to TRBJ2-7; D remains ambiguous. This clonotype was obtained from a middle-aged woman in good health and CMV-seronegative. In DNA form, the CDR3 reads TGTGCCATCTCCGCGGCTGGCTCCTACGAGCAGTACTTC. Amino acid sequence: CAISAAGSYEQYF.